The T cell receptor beta chain described here comes from a study of blood T cell repertoires in COVID-19. TCRdb keeps only in-frame clones here, not all; method: immunoSEQ multiplex PCR. Of roughly 280,000 clones listed, roughly 87% are singletons. In germline, CDR1 is MNHEY, CDR2 SMNVEV (reference sequence). This CDR3 contains 15 residues. V dropped 3 bases and J dropped 7 bases, with 18 bases sitting between them. The chain carries TRBV27 and TRBJ2-5; TRBD1 might be the D (5 bases). This sequence originates from a woman aged 45 to 65 who had recovered from COVID-19. Input material: peripheral blood. Here the CDR3 DNA reads TGTGCCAGCAGTTTTACAACAGGAGCCCTTCGGACCCAGTACTTC. Translation: CASSFTTGALRTQYF.